The rows below give T cell receptor beta chains drawn from one sample of a study of long-term antiretroviral therapy in people with HIV. TCRdb's table, derived via immunoSEQ multiplex PCR, lists solely in-frame clones and lacks some. Of about 20,000 clones detected, about four fifths appear once; the ten largest clones hold about 10%. The material sequenced was unsorted PBMCs, taken around 2.5 years after starting antiretroviral therapy. All receptors derive from a man in his forties with HIV. The CDR3 runs from the conserved cysteine through the conserved F or W. Fields, in order: V gene, D gene, J gene, clone size, CDR3 protein, CDR3 DNA. D genes are given only for firm matches. Clone size is shown for a subset of rows, as once, few, many or a class of expanded clone.

v_gene: TRBV5-1
d_gene: NA
j_gene: TRBJ2-2
abundance: NA
CDR3aa: CASSWDQGRELFF
CDR3nt: TGCGCCAGCAGCTGGGACCAGGGACGGGAGCTGTTTTTT

v_gene: TRBV27
d_gene: NA
j_gene: TRBJ2-3
abundance: NA
CDR3aa: CASSSPSRAQYF
CDR3nt: TGTGCCAGCAGTTCTCCCTCTAGGGCGCAGTATTTT

v_gene: TRBV18
d_gene: TRBD2
j_gene: TRBJ2-5
abundance: few
CDR3aa: CASSPSGLVQETQYF
CDR3nt: TGTGCCAGCTCACCCTCCGGACTAGTCCAAGAGACCCAGTACTTC

v_gene: TRBV7-9
d_gene: NA
j_gene: TRBJ2-7
abundance: NA
CDR3aa: CASSRTVYEQYF
CDR3nt: TGTGCCAGCAGTCGGACTGTGTACGAGCAGTACTTC

v_gene: TRBV19
d_gene: NA
j_gene: TRBJ1-4
abundance: NA
CDR3aa: CASRPDRNRNEKLFF
CDR3nt: TGTGCCAGTAGACCAGACCGAAACCGTAATGAAAAACTGTTTTTT

v_gene: TRBV19
d_gene: NA
j_gene: TRBJ1-5
abundance: few
CDR3aa: CASSILYQPQHF
CDR3nt: TGTGCCAGTAGTATATTGTATCAGCCCCAGCATTTT

v_gene: TRBV6-5
d_gene: NA
j_gene: TRBJ2-5
abundance: NA
CDR3aa: CASSGRYPRETQYF
CDR3nt: TGTGCCAGCAGCGGACGTTACCCCCGGGAGACCCAGTACTTC

v_gene: TRBV6-5
d_gene: NA
j_gene: TRBJ1-1
abundance: NA
CDR3aa: CASSSQGGNTEAFF
CDR3nt: TGTGCCAGCAGCTCCCAGGGTGGAAACACTGAAGCTTTCTTT

v_gene: TRBV6-5
d_gene: TRBD1
j_gene: TRBJ1-1
abundance: once
CDR3aa: CASSYLTGGTEAFF
CDR3nt: TGTGCCAGCAGTTACCTGACAGGGGGCACTGAAGCTTTCTTT

v_gene: TRBV5-1
d_gene: NA
j_gene: TRBJ2-5
abundance: few
CDR3aa: CASNSDLASQETQYF
CDR3nt: TGCGCCAGCAATTCGGATTTGGCTAGTCAAGAGACCCAGTACTTC

v_gene: TRBV9
d_gene: TRBD1
j_gene: TRBJ1-1
abundance: NA
CDR3aa: CASSVSPLSAGGSRNTEAFF
CDR3nt: TGTGCCAGCAGCGTGTCCCCCCTGTCCGCAGGGGGATCTCGAAACACTGAAGCTTTCTTT

v_gene: TRBV7-9
d_gene: NA
j_gene: TRBJ2-7
abundance: NA
CDR3aa: CASTPVAAYEQYF
CDR3nt: TGTGCCAGCACCCCGGTAGCGGCCTACGAGCAGTACTTC

v_gene: TRBV19
d_gene: TRBD2
j_gene: TRBJ2-2
abundance: NA
CDR3aa: CASNIPGGGTGELFF
CDR3nt: TGTGCCAGTAATATTCCTGGCGGGGGAACCGGGGAGCTGTTTTTT

v_gene: TRBV7-8
d_gene: TRBD1
j_gene: TRBJ2-7
abundance: NA
CDR3aa: CASSLGDRSSYEQYF
CDR3nt: TGTGCCAGCAGCTTAGGGGACAGGAGCTCCTACGAGCAGTACTTC

v_gene: TRBV30
d_gene: NA
j_gene: TRBJ2-1
abundance: once
CDR3aa: CAWSVLGLGEQFF
CDR3nt: TGTGCCTGGAGTGTGTTAGGTTTAGGGGAGCAGTTCTTC

v_gene: TRBV5-4
d_gene: TRBD2
j_gene: TRBJ2-3
abundance: NA
CDR3aa: CASSSTSGRAQGTDTQYF
CDR3nt: TGTGCCAGCAGCTCAACTAGCGGGAGGGCCCAGGGCACAGATACGCAGTATTTT

v_gene: TRBV6-4
d_gene: NA
j_gene: TRBJ2-1
abundance: NA
CDR3aa: CASSAVASSYNEQFF
CDR3nt: TGTGCCAGCAGTGCAGTTGCTAGCTCCTACAATGAGCAGTTCTTC

v_gene: TRBV2
d_gene: NA
j_gene: TRBJ2-7
abundance: NA
CDR3aa: CASSWGVGIEQYF
CDR3nt: TGTGCCAGCAGCTGGGGGGTTGGGATAGAGCAGTACTTC

v_gene: TRBV6-6
d_gene: NA
j_gene: TRBJ1-2
abundance: once
CDR3aa: CASSYAFGATDGYTF
CDR3nt: TGTGCCAGCAGTTACGCGTTCGGGGCAACGGATGGCTACACCTTC

v_gene: TRBV10-1
d_gene: NA
j_gene: TRBJ2-2
abundance: NA
CDR3aa: CASSELRGTGELFF
CDR3nt: TGCGCCAGCAGTGAGCTTCGGGGTACCGGGGAGCTGTTTTTT

v_gene: TRBV4-1
d_gene: TRBD1
j_gene: TRBJ1-2
abundance: NA
CDR3aa: CASSQESGQGPHYGYTF
CDR3nt: TGCGCCAGCAGCCAAGAGTCCGGACAGGGCCCTCACTATGGCTACACCTTC

v_gene: TRBV2
d_gene: TRBD1
j_gene: TRBJ2-2
abundance: NA
CDR3aa: CASSGGQGQDTGELFF
CDR3nt: TGTGCCAGCAGTGGGGGACAGGGTCAAGACACCGGGGAGCTGTTTTTT

v_gene: TRBV25-1
d_gene: TRBD1
j_gene: TRBJ1-6
abundance: NA
CDR3aa: CASSDVTGSTAPLHF
CDR3nt: TGTGCCAGCAGTGACGTGACAGGGTCGACGGCACCCCTCCACTTT

v_gene: TRBV10-2
d_gene: NA
j_gene: TRBJ2-5
abundance: NA
CDR3aa: CASSDLPETQYF
CDR3nt: TGCGCCAGCAGTGATCTCCCAGAGACCCAGTACTTC

v_gene: TRBV27
d_gene: NA
j_gene: TRBJ2-2
abundance: once
CDR3aa: CASSSNIRELFF
CDR3nt: TGTGCCAGCAGTTCGAACATCCGGGAGCTGTTTTTT

v_gene: TRBV23-1
d_gene: NA
j_gene: TRBJ2-1
abundance: NA
CDR3aa: CASSHSDGPSYNEQFF
CDR3nt: TGCGCCAGCAGTCACTCTGACGGGCCCTCCTACAATGAGCAGTTCTTC

v_gene: TRBV6-1
d_gene: NA
j_gene: TRBJ2-5
abundance: NA
CDR3aa: CASSALGQETQYF
CDR3nt: TGTGCCAGCAGTGCACTCGGCCAAGAGACCCAGTACTTC

v_gene: TRBV19
d_gene: NA
j_gene: TRBJ2-3
abundance: NA
CDR3aa: CASSMSLLRTDTQYF
CDR3nt: TGTGCCAGTAGTATGTCCCTCCTCCGCACAGATACGCAGTATTTT

v_gene: TRBV7-2
d_gene: NA
j_gene: TRBJ2-7
abundance: NA
CDR3aa: CASSSRALYYEQYF
CDR3nt: TGTGCCAGCAGCTCACGGGCCCTTTACTACGAGCAGTACTTC

v_gene: TRBV7-3
d_gene: NA
j_gene: TRBJ1-1
abundance: NA
CDR3aa: CASSPHGQTEAFF
CDR3nt: TGTGCCAGCAGCCCACATGGACAGACCGAAGCTTTCTTT

v_gene: TRBV19
d_gene: NA
j_gene: TRBJ1-6
abundance: NA
CDR3aa: CASRSPVGNSPLHF
CDR3nt: TGTGCCAGTCGCAGCCCGGTGGGAAATTCACCCCTCCACTTT

v_gene: TRBV6-6
d_gene: NA
j_gene: TRBJ2-1
abundance: NA
CDR3aa: CASSYTWAGSYNEQFF
CDR3nt: TGTGCCAGCAGTTACACCTGGGCGGGGAGCTACAATGAGCAGTTCTTC

v_gene: TRBV19
d_gene: NA
j_gene: TRBJ1-5
abundance: once
CDR3aa: CASSIWEQINQPQHF
CDR3nt: TGTGCCAGTAGTATATGGGAACAAATCAATCAGCCCCAGCATTTT

v_gene: TRBV28
d_gene: NA
j_gene: TRBJ1-4
abundance: NA
CDR3aa: CASSLKYGTPRGEKLFF
CDR3nt: TGTGCCAGCAGCCTCAAGTACGGGACCCCCCGGGGGGAAAAACTGTTTTTT

v_gene: TRBV7-9
d_gene: NA
j_gene: TRBJ2-7
abundance: NA
CDR3aa: CASSVGLITYEQYF
CDR3nt: TGTGCCAGCAGCGTGGGTCTGATCACCTACGAGCAGTACTTC

v_gene: TRBV10-3
d_gene: NA
j_gene: TRBJ1-4
abundance: NA
CDR3aa: CAISPGPHNEKLFF
CDR3nt: TGTGCCATCAGTCCGGGCCCACATAATGAAAAACTGTTTTTT

v_gene: TRBV19
d_gene: NA
j_gene: TRBJ1-5
abundance: NA
CDR3aa: CASSPRGLGQPQHF
CDR3nt: TGTGCCAGTAGTCCCCGGGGTTTGGGGCAGCCCCAGCATTTT

v_gene: TRBV6-5
d_gene: NA
j_gene: TRBJ1-4
abundance: NA
CDR3aa: CASSYRVNEKLFF
CDR3nt: TGTGCCAGCAGTTACAGGGTGAATGAAAAACTGTTTTTT

v_gene: TRBV19
d_gene: NA
j_gene: TRBJ2-2
abundance: few
CDR3aa: CASSVTGTPTGELFF
CDR3nt: TGTGCCAGTAGTGTCACGGGGACCCCGACCGGGGAGCTGTTTTTT

v_gene: TRBV6-1
d_gene: TRBD1
j_gene: TRBJ2-5
abundance: NA
CDR3aa: CASSGSYRGETQYF
CDR3nt: TGTGCCAGCAGTGGGTCCTACAGGGGGGAGACCCAGTACTTC

v_gene: TRBV28
d_gene: TRBD2
j_gene: TRBJ2-7
abundance: NA
CDR3aa: CASSQPGLAVEQYF
CDR3nt: TGTGCCAGCAGTCAACCGGGACTAGCAGTAGAGCAGTACTTC

v_gene: TRBV5-6
d_gene: NA
j_gene: TRBJ1-2
abundance: few
CDR3aa: CASRPDGSYGYTF
CDR3nt: TGTGCCAGCAGGCCGGACGGCAGCTATGGCTACACCTTC

v_gene: TRBV6-5
d_gene: NA
j_gene: TRBJ2-4
abundance: once
CDR3aa: CASSDPRLGGHIQYF
CDR3nt: TGTGCCAGCAGCGACCCTAGGCTCGGCGGACACATTCAGTACTTC

v_gene: TRBV5-1
d_gene: NA
j_gene: TRBJ2-2
abundance: NA
CDR3aa: CASSLGPGELFF
CDR3nt: TGCGCCAGCAGCTTGGGTCCCGGGGAGCTGTTTTTT

v_gene: TRBV5-1
d_gene: NA
j_gene: TRBJ1-2
abundance: NA
CDR3aa: CASSLEGIYGYTF
CDR3nt: TGCGCCAGCAGCTTGGAAGGGATCTATGGCTACACCTTC

v_gene: TRBV10-3
d_gene: TRBD2
j_gene: TRBJ2-2
abundance: NA
CDR3aa: CAISDPLAGGNTGELFF
CDR3nt: TGTGCCATCAGTGACCCCTTAGCGGGGGGGAACACCGGGGAGCTGTTTTTT

v_gene: TRBV2
d_gene: TRBD2
j_gene: TRBJ2-1
abundance: NA
CDR3aa: CASGGGLYNEQFF
CDR3nt: TGTGCCAGCGGCGGGGGGCTTTACAATGAGCAGTTCTTC

v_gene: TRBV7-2
d_gene: NA
j_gene: TRBJ2-7
abundance: NA
CDR3aa: CASSLSRTGYGEQYF
CDR3nt: TGTGCCAGCAGCTTATCTCGGACTGGGTACGGCGAGCAGTACTTC

v_gene: TRBV11-2
d_gene: NA
j_gene: TRBJ1-2
abundance: NA
CDR3aa: CASSLDGGDYGYTF
CDR3nt: TGTGCCAGCAGCTTAGACGGGGGAGACTATGGCTACACCTTC

v_gene: TRBV4-1
d_gene: TRBD2
j_gene: TRBJ2-7
abundance: NA
CDR3aa: CASSQDFSGTNEQYF
CDR3nt: TGCGCCAGCAGCCAGGACTTTAGCGGGACGAACGAGCAGTACTTC

v_gene: TRBV19
d_gene: NA
j_gene: TRBJ1-1
abundance: NA
CDR3aa: CASSIEGQPNTEAFF
CDR3nt: TGTGCCAGTAGTATAGAAGGACAGCCGAACACTGAAGCTTTCTTT

v_gene: TRBV10-3
d_gene: NA
j_gene: TRBJ2-5
abundance: NA
CDR3aa: CAIRETQYF
CDR3nt: TGTGCCATCAGGGAGACCCAGTACTTC

v_gene: TRBV5-8
d_gene: NA
j_gene: TRBJ1-5
abundance: NA
CDR3aa: CASSLLYQPQHF
CDR3nt: TGTGCCAGCAGCTTGTTGTATCAGCCCCAGCATTTT

v_gene: TRBV5-1
d_gene: TRBD1
j_gene: TRBJ1-1
abundance: NA
CDR3aa: CASSLPQGEVSEAFF
CDR3nt: TGCGCCAGCAGCTTGCCACAGGGGGAAGTCTCTGAAGCTTTCTTT

v_gene: TRBV2
d_gene: TRBD1
j_gene: TRBJ1-1
abundance: NA
CDR3aa: CASSPDRLIGNTEAFF
CDR3nt: TGTGCCAGCAGTCCGGACAGGCTTATTGGTAACACTGAAGCTTTCTTT

v_gene: TRBV7-9
d_gene: NA
j_gene: TRBJ2-2
abundance: few
CDR3aa: CASSPGSGRPGELFF
CDR3nt: TGTGCCAGCAGCCCCGGGAGTGGGCGGCCCGGGGAGCTGTTTTTT

v_gene: TRBV27
d_gene: TRBD1
j_gene: TRBJ1-2
abundance: NA
CDR3aa: CAILLRGRVYGYTF
CDR3nt: TGTGCCATCCTTCTCAGGGGGCGCGTCTATGGCTACACCTTC

v_gene: TRBV4-1
d_gene: TRBD2
j_gene: TRBJ2-1
abundance: NA
CDR3aa: CASSQAGLAGSEQFF
CDR3nt: TGCGCCAGCAGCCAAGCGGGACTAGCGGGGTCTGAGCAGTTCTTC

v_gene: TRBV18
d_gene: NA
j_gene: TRBJ1-6
abundance: NA
CDR3aa: CASSANTGFSPLHF
CDR3nt: TGTGCCAGCTCAGCCAATACAGGATTTTCACCCCTCCACTTT

v_gene: TRBV10-3
d_gene: NA
j_gene: TRBJ1-1
abundance: NA
CDR3aa: CAIREDGASATEAFF
CDR3nt: TGTGCCATCAGGGAAGACGGTGCGTCGGCCACTGAAGCTTTCTTT